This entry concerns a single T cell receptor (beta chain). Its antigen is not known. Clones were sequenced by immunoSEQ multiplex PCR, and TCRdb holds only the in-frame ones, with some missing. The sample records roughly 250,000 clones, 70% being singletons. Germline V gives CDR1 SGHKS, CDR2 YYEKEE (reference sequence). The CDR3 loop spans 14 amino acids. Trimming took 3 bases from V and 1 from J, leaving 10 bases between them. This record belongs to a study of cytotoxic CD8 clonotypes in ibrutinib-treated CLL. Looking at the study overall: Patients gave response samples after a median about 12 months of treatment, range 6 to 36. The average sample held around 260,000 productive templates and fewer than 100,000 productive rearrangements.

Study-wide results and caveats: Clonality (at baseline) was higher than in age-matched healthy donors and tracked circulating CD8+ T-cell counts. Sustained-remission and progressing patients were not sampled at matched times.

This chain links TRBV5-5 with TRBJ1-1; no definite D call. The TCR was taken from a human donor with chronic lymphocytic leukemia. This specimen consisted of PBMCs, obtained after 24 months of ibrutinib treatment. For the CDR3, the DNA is TGTGCCAGCAGCTCAAGGGAGGGGAACACTGAAGCTTTCTTT. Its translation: CASSSREGNTEAFF.